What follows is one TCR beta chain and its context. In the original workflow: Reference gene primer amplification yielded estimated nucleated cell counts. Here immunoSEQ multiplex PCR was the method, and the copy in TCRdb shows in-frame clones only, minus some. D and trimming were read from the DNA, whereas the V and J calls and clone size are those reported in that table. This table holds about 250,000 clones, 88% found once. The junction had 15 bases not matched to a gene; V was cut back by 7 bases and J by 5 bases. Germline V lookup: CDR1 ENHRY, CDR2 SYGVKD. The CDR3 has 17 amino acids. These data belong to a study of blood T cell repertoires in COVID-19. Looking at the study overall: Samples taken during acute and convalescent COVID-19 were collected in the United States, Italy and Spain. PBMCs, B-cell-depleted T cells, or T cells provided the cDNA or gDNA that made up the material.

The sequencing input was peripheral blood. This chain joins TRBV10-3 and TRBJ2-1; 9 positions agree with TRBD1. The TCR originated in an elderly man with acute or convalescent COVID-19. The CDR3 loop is CAIKSNSRDRENNEQFF. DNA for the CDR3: TGTGCCATCAAATCAAATAGTAGGGACAGGGAAAACAATGAGCAGTTCTTC.